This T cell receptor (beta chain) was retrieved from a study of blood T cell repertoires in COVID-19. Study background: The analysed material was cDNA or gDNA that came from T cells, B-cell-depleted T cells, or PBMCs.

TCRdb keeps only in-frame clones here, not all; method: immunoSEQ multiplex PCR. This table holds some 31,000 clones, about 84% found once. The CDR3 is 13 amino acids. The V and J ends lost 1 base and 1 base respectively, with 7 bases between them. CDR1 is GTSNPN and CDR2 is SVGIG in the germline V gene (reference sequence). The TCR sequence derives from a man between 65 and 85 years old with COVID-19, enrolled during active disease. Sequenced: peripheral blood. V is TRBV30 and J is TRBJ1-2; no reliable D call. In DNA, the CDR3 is TGTGCCTGGAGTGAGGGAGGTAACTATGGCTACACCTTC. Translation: CAWSEGGNYGYTF.